A selection of T cell receptor beta chains follows, all from one sample in a study of shared clonotypes between healthy human individuals. Sequencing used immunoSEQ multiplex PCR; TCRdb keeps in-frame clones, though not all of them. The sample contains approximately 1.9 million clones, 80% to 95% of which appear only once. Material: naive CD8+ T cells from PBMCs. The receptor set was obtained from a man aged 18 to 29 in good health. Some clones in this sample may be carry-over from other donors' samples. Both conserved end residues are part of each CDR3. A D gene is named only where the DNA matches it firmly. Rows give clone size only sometimes, using once, few, many, or a class for an expanded clone.

TRBJ2-1 | TRBD2 | NA | TRBV27 | TGTGCCAGCAGTTTGACGGGAGGAACCATCAATGAGCAGTTCTTC | CASSLTGGTINEQFF
TRBJ2-7 | NA | NA | TRBV27 | TGTGCCAGCAGTTTATACGGAATGTACGAGCAGTACTTC | CASSLYGMYEQYF
TRBJ1-2 | NA | NA | TRBV14 | TGTGCCAGCAGCCAAGATTATCGGGGTACCTATGGCTACACCTTC | CASSQDYRGTYGYTF
TRBJ2-7 | TRBD2 | NA | TRBV7-8 | TGTGCCAGCAACCCAGGGGGCCTAGCGGGAGGGCACGGTGTGTACTTC | CASNPGGLAGGHGVYF
TRBJ2-1 | TRBD2 | NA | TRBV6-6 | TGTGCCACCAACGGACTAGCGGGAGCACGCGAGCAGTTCTTC | CATNGLAGAREQFF
TRBJ1-1 | NA | NA | TRBV6-1 | TGTGCCAGCAGCGCCGTAACAGGGTGGGAGGAAGCTTTCTTT | CASSAVTGWEEAFF
TRBJ2-7 | TRBD2 | NA | TRBV4-1 | TGCGCCAGCAGCCAACGCCTAGCGGGTACCTACGAGCAGTACTTC | CASSQRLAGTYEQYF
TRBJ2-7 | NA | NA | TRBV7-9 | TGTGCCAGCAGCGGAGAAGAGGGGTTTGTCTCCTACGAGCAGTACTTC | CASSGEEGFVSYEQYF
TRBJ1-1 | NA | once | TRBV7-6 | TGTGCCAGCAGCCTCATTGAGAACACTGAAGCTTTCTTT | CASSLIENTEAFF
TRBJ2-1 | NA | NA | TRBV11-2 | TGTGCCAGCAGCTTTGGGGTGACAGTTGGGGATGAGCAGTTCTTC | CASSFGVTVGDEQFF
TRBJ1-4 | NA | NA | TRBV7-9 | TGTGCCAGCACCTCCTACGAGGGACCTATTGAAAAACTGTTTTTT | CASTSYEGPIEKLFF
TRBJ2-5 | NA | NA | TRBV28 | TGTGCCAGCAGTTTATACCAGGGTAAAGAGACCCAGTACTTC | CASSLYQGKETQYF
TRBJ2-1 | NA | NA | TRBV11-1 | TGTGCCAGCAACTATTACAATGAGCAGTTCTTC | CASNYYNEQFF
TRBJ1-5 | NA | NA | TRBV19 | TGTGCCAGTAGTGACAGTAGCAATCAGCCCCAGCATTTT | CASSDSSNQPQHF
TRBJ1-6 | NA | NA | TRBV5-1 | TGCGCCAGCAGCTTGCTGGGGCGGGGGTATAATTCACCCCTCCACTTT | CASSLLGRGYNSPLHF
TRBJ2-3 | NA | NA | TRBV23-1 | TGCGCCACCAGAGTGGTGACGGGGCGATCCGATACGCAGTATTTT | CATRVVTGRSDTQYF
TRBJ2-7 | NA | NA | TRBV19 | TGTGCCAGTAGTATGTTGTCAGGAGCTTACGAGCAGTACTTC | CASSMLSGAYEQYF
TRBJ2-7 | NA | NA | TRBV5-6 | TGTGCCAGCAGCTTGACGGAGGGCGCGGAGCAGTACTTC | CASSLTEGAEQYF
TRBJ2-5 | TRBD1 | few | TRBV30 | TGTGCCTGGAGTTCTGGACAGGGGAAGACCCAGTACTTC | CAWSSGQGKTQYF
TRBJ2-1 | NA | NA | TRBV27 | TGTGCCAGCAGTTTACATTCTCCGGTCAATGAGCAGTTCTTC | CASSLHSPVNEQFF
TRBJ1-2 | TRBD1 | NA | TRBV11-1 | TGTGCCAGCAGCAAACGAGGAAATACAGGGGGCTATGGCTACACCTTC | CASSKRGNTGGYGYTF
TRBJ2-1 | NA | NA | TRBV27 | TGTGCCAGCAGTTTGGACAGAAAGGCCTACAATGAGCAGTTCTTC | CASSLDRKAYNEQFF
TRBJ1-4 | NA | few | TRBV2 | TGTGCCAGCAGTGAACAGGGCCGAACAACTAATGAAAAACTGTTTTTT | CASSEQGRTTNEKLFF
TRBJ2-2 | TRBD1 | NA | TRBV19 | TGTGCCAGTAGTAACAGGGGGCGTGGCGGGGAGCTGTTTTTT | CASSNRGRGGELFF
TRBJ1-1 | NA | NA | TRBV7-9 | TGTGCCAGCAGACAAGACGGAGGTATAAGAGAAGCTTTCTTT | CASRQDGGIREAFF
TRBJ2-1 | TRBD2 | NA | TRBV27 | TGTGCCAGCAGTCCCCGGACTGAAACTAGCGGGATACGCGGTGAGCAGTTCTTC | CASSPRTETSGIRGEQFF
TRBJ2-7 | NA | NA | TRBV30 | TGTGCCTGGAGTAGGGGGAGGGAGAAACTCTCCTACGAGCAGTACTTC | CAWSRGREKLSYEQYF
TRBJ1-1 | NA | NA | TRBV9 | TGTGCCAGCAGCGTGGGGTCCGGACCTACCACTGAAGCTTTCTTT | CASSVGSGPTTEAFF